What follows are 12 T cell receptor beta chains derived from one specimen sequenced in a study of OX40 agonist ivuxolimab in advanced cancers. This table comes from immunoSEQ multiplex PCR, and its TCRdb copy is limited to in-frame clones, with some not included. The data show roughly 67,000 clones, about 91% seen once. Sequencing was performed on CD4+ or CD8+ T cells sorted from blood, taken in a trial of the OX40 agonist ivuxolimab. Receptor source: an adult with an advanced solid tumor such as melanoma, head and neck, liver or kidney cancer.

The chain links TRBV30 to TRBJ2-2; 12 bases agree with TRBD2. The CDR3 has 19 residues. Looked up from germline, CDR1 is GTSNPN and CDR2 is SVGIG (reference sequence). With V trimmed by 3 bases and J by 6 bases, 17 bases remained unmatched. The CDR3 nucleotides read TGTGCCTGGAGAACGGGCCCCTCAACCACTAGCGGGAGGTCCGGGGAGCTGTTTTTT. As protein: CAWRTGPSTTSGRSGELFF.

This rearrangement joins TRBV5-1 to TRBJ2-5; 10 bases are shared with TRBD1. The CDR3 covers 15 residues. J gave up 3 bases and V 0 bases, and 2 bases lay outside the gene matches. The germline V gene encodes CDR1 SGHRS and CDR2 YFSETQ. The DNA of the CDR3 is TGCGCCAGCAGCTTGGGACAGGGGGCAGAAGAGACCCAGTACTTC. Encoded protein: CASSLGQGAEETQYF.

CDR3 sequence (DNA): TGTGCCAGTAAGGGCCGGGACACCGCCTCCTACGAGCAGTACTTC. It specifies CASKGRDTASYEQYF. The chain couples TRBV6-1 to TRBJ2-5; possibly TRBD1 for D (6 bases). The J call may be in error: the DNA end matches TRBJ2-7 better. This CDR3 spans 15 amino acids. In germline, CDR1 is MNHNS, CDR2 SASEGT.

CDR3 region: CASSSAFLAGELFF. The CDR3, as DNA: TGTGCCAGCAGCTCAGCCTTTCTGGCCGGGGAGCTGTTTTTT. The chain joins TRBV7-7 to TRBJ2-2; D remains unclear. The CDR3 is made up of 14 amino acids. Germline CDR1 and CDR2: SSHAT and FNYEAQ (reference sequence). V was clipped by 4 bases and J by 6 bases, with 12 bases between them.

The chain couples TRBV19 to TRBJ2-7; 8 bases map to TRBD2. V lost 3 bases, J lost 1 base, and 5 bases stayed unmatched. Germline CDR1 LNHDA, CDR2 SQIVND (reference sequence). CDR3 length: 15 amino acids. CDR3 residues: CASSITGGVSYEQYF. CDR3 in DNA: TGTGCCAGTAGTATTACCGGGGGGGTTTCCTACGAGCAGTACTTC.

To note about this clone: The junction departs from germline at one end; a sequencing error may be responsible. The chain recombines TRBV29-1 with TRBJ2-1; 11 nucleotides agree with TRBD2. Germline V CDR1 and CDR2: SQVTM, ANQGSEA. The CDR3 is 19 amino acids. The DNA for the CDR3 is TGCAGCGTCGAAGGCCTGCTAGCGGGGGGAGCCGCACCGGAGGGGGAGCAGTTCTTC. Translating it yields CSVEGLLAGGAAPEGEQFF.

The rearrangement links TRBV19 to TRBJ1-1; D may be TRBD1 (5 bases). V lost 2 bases to trimming and J lost 1 base, with 5 bases between them. The V gene's germline CDR1 is LNHDA and CDR2 SQIVND (reference sequence). This CDR3 is 13 amino acids long. In DNA, the CDR3 is TGTGCCAGTAGTATACAGGGGAACACTGAAGCTTTCTTT. This gives the protein CASSIQGNTEAFF.

The V call is TRBV27, the J call TRBJ2-7, with TRBD1 matching 9 bases. The CDR3 length is 15 residues. Germline trimming cut 4 bases from V and 1 base from J; bases unmatched to any gene: 5. From germline, CDR1 is MNHEY and CDR2 SMNVEV (reference sequence). CDR3 nucleotide sequence: TGTGCCAGCAGTTATTCCGGGACAGGGTCCTACGAGCAGTACTTC. Encoded protein: CASSYSGTGSYEQYF.

V usage is TRBV6-1 and J usage is TRBJ1-1; 10 bases match TRBD1. After removal of 4 bases from V and 8 bases from J, the junction contained 4 bases not matched to a gene. The CDR3 covers 13 residues. The germline V gene encodes CDR1 MNHNS and CDR2 SASEGT. CDR3 residues: CASSGGTGEEAFF. CDR3 nucleotides: TGTGCCAGCAGTGGGGGGACAGGGGAAGAAGCTTTCTTT.

The genes are TRBV4-1 and TRBJ1-1; D uncertain. V was pared by 2 bases and J by 0 bases, with 7 bases between. There are 14 residues in the CDR3. Germline CDR1 MGHRA, CDR2 YSYEKL. The CDR3 loop is CASSQNRMNTEAFF. Here the CDR3 DNA reads TGCGCCAGCAGCCAAAACAGAATGAACACTGAAGCTTTCTTT.

CDR3 loop: CASSWGGIDTQYF. The CDR3 DNA reads TGTGCCAGCAGTTGGGGGGGTATAGATACGCAGTATTTT. This chain links TRBV6-5 with TRBJ2-3, with 7 positions matching TRBD2. CDR3 length: 13 amino acids. Trimming removed 4 bases from V and 5 bases from J; junction bases left unmatched: 3. Germline CDR1 is MNHEY and CDR2 is SVGAGI.

V gene TRBV7-2 combines with J gene TRBJ2-1, with a weak D call TRBD2 (5 bases). This CDR3 spans 17 amino acids. The V end was cut by 0 bases, the J end by 0 bases, with 12 bases between. Germline V CDR1 and CDR2: SGHTA, FQGNSA. The CDR3 nucleotides are TGTGCCAGCAGCTTAGCGGGAGCTACGAGCTCCTACAATGAGCAGTTCTTC. As protein: CASSLAGATSSYNEQFF.